The 15 T cell receptor beta chains presented below share a single source sample, sequenced in a study of identical twins. TCRdb called the 5' RACE reads again in MiXCR, with one record for every CDR3 protein. The table has 350,000 or so distinct CDR3 sequences, 10% to 15% seen once. This same sample was also part of a study on yellow fever vaccine responses in identical twins.

Material: CD8+ T cells sorted from blood. The receptors here all came from a woman aged 18-29 years in good health.

The chain links TRBV5-1 to TRBJ1-5, with 7 bases aligning to TRBD1. Germline-derived CDR1 and CDR2 are SGHRS and YFSETQ. V dropped 0 bases and J dropped 1; count of bases not matched to a gene: 10. The CDR3 runs to 18 residues. In DNA, the CDR3 is TGCGCCAGCAGCTTGGTTTATCTGGGGACAGTAAGCAATCAGCCCCAGCATTTT. It encodes CASSLVYLGTVSNQPQHF.

This clonotype occurred many times. V and J are TRBV12-3 or TRBV12-4 and TRBJ2-1; D gene unclear. Deletions cut 8 bases from V and 4 bases from J, with 9 bases between. CDR3 size: 12 residues. The CDR3 loop reads CASGDHYNEQFF. The CDR3 DNA is TGTGCCAGCGGGGATCATTACAATGAGCAGTTCTTC.

In its sample, this clonotype was seen a few times. This chain connects TRBV15 to TRBJ2-7, with D unclear. CDR1 and CDR2 from the germline V gene are LNHNV and YYDKDF (reference sequence). Trimming took off 1 base at V and 2 bases at J, with 9 bases between the two ends. The CDR3 loop spans 14 amino acids. CDR3 in DNA: TGTGCCACCAGCAGAGCTGGTGGTCCCTACGAGCAGTACTTC. As protein: CATSRAGGPYEQYF.

The chain is built from TRBV18 and TRBJ2-1, with 12 bases aligning to TRBD2. Germline V gene sequence: CDR1 KGHSH, CDR2 LQKENI. CDR3 size: 17 residues. The V gene end was trimmed by 3 bases and the J gene end by 3 bases; junction bases not matched to a gene: 6. The CDR3 spells CASSPRLAGEVYNEQFF. For the CDR3, the DNA is TGTGCCAGCTCACCCCGACTAGCGGGAGAGGTCTACAATGAGCAGTTCTTC.

The chain links TRBV24-1 to TRBJ2-2; D is unclear. Germline V gene sequence: CDR1 KGHDR, CDR2 SFDVKD. The CDR3 has 12 residues. V was pared by 9 bases and J by 6 bases, with 10 bases between. CDR3 sequence reads: CATGVAAGELFF. CDR3 bases: TGTGCCACCGGCGTGGCGGCCGGGGAGCTGTTTTTT.

This CDR3 is CASTSLVLASGRAQETQYF. CDR3 coding DNA: TGTGCCAGCACCTCCCTCGTGTTAGCTAGCGGGAGGGCCCAAGAGACCCAGTACTTC. The gene calls are TRBV27 and TRBJ2-5; 12 positions agree with TRBD2. V shed 7 bases and J 1 base; nucleotides not matched to a gene: 16. Germline CDR1 MNHEY, CDR2 SMNVEV (reference sequence). The CDR3 totals 19 residues.

This clonotype appeared a few times. This sequence joins TRBV28 and TRBJ2-5, with TRBD2 matching 8 bases. The CDR3 runs to 17 residues. Germline CDR1 reads MDHEN; CDR2 reads SYDVKM. Trimming removed 6 bases from V and 5 bases from J; junction bases left unmatched: 17. Here the CDR3 DNA reads TGTGCCAGCAGCTACTCCACTAGCGGAGGGCACGGGGAGACCCAGTACTTC. Translated, it gives CASSYSTSGGHGETQYF. Based on the CDR3 plus reference TRBV28 and TRBJ2-5, the full variable domain is DVKVTQSSRYLVKRTGEKVFLECVQDMDHENMFWYRQDPGLGLRLIYFSYDVKMKEKGDIPEGYSVSREKKERFSLILESASTNQTSMYLCASSYSTSGGHGETQYFGPGTRLLVL.

Only a few counts were recorded for this clonotype. The rearrangement joins TRBV5-1 to TRBJ2-1; possible D gene TRBD1, 6 bases. Germline lookup yields CDR1 SGHRS and CDR2 YFSETQ. CDR3 length: 15 amino acids. V was clipped by 1 base and J by 6 bases, with 14 bases between them. In DNA, the CDR3 is TGCGCCAGCAGCTTGTACGGGACACCCTCCAATGAGCAGTTCTTC. Encoded protein: CASSLYGTPSNEQFF.

The chain carries TRBV5-1 and TRBJ2-5; D call uncertain. Per germline, CDR1 SGHRS and CDR2 YFSETQ. This CDR3 has 13 amino acids. V was pared by 4 bases and J by 2 bases, with 9 bases between. The CDR3 here is CASSLDLQETQYF. The CDR3 coding sequence is TGCGCCAGCAGCCTTGATTTGCAAGAGACCCAGTACTTC.

This clonotype showed up many times. The chain is built from TRBV12-3 or TRBV12-4 and TRBJ2-2; 11 positions agree with TRBD1. V shed 3 bases, J shed 6 bases, and the junction held 6 bases outside the gene matches. The CDR3 runs to 16 residues. CDR3 sequence reads: CASSFWTGGAPGELFF. The CDR3 nucleotides read TGTGCCAGCAGTTTCTGGACAGGGGGCGCGCCCGGGGAGCTGTTTTTT.

This sequence joins TRBV5-6 and TRBJ2-2; D could derive from TRBD1 or TRBD2 (5 bases each). Germline-derived CDR1 and CDR2 are SGHDT and YYEEEE. The length of the CDR3 is 16 residues. V was cut by 4 bases and J by 4 bases, with 17 bases left in between. This chain's CDR3 is CASSNRWPGGTGELFF. In DNA form, the CDR3 reads TGTGCCAGCAGCAACAGGTGGCCTGGGGGCACCGGGGAGCTGTTTTTT.

The chain joins TRBV5-1 to TRBJ2-2; TRBD2 matches 12 bases. CDR3 length: 16 residues. V gave up 4 bases and J gave up 7 bases; unmatched junction bases: 8. CDR1 is SGHRS, CDR2 YFSETQ, per germline. CDR3 in amino acids: CASSPPSGGAFGELFF. The DNA for the CDR3 is TGCGCCAGCAGCCCTCCTAGCGGGGGGGCATTCGGGGAGCTGTTTTTT.

Only a few counts were recorded for this clonotype. V usage is TRBV19 and J usage is TRBJ2-3, with D possibly matching TRBD2 (6 bases). The CDR3 has 15 amino acids. The ends were cut back, 5 bases at V and 6 bases at J, with 18 bases in the middle. Per germline, CDR1 LNHDA and CDR2 SQIVND (reference sequence). The CDR3: CASSLLLGTPDTQYF. CDR3 DNA sequence: TGTGCCAGTAGTCTACTGCTCGGGACTCCGGATACGCAGTATTTT.

The table lists this clonotype with a few counts. The CDR3 region is CASSDGGHTGELFF. CDR3 nucleotide sequence: TGTGCCAGCAGTGATGGGGGTCACACCGGGGAGCTGTTTTTT. The chain uses TRBV6-4 and TRBJ2-2; D may correspond to TRBD1 or TRBD2 (5 bases each). The CDR3 loop spans 14 amino acids. V was cut by 3 bases and J by 3 bases, with 8 bases left in between. The germline V gene encodes CDR1 MRHNA and CDR2 SNTAGT.

The rearrangement joins TRBV7-9 to TRBJ2-1; 11 positions match TRBD1. Germline trimming cut 4 bases from V and 2 bases from J; bases unmatched to any gene: 4. Germline loops: CDR1 SEHNR, CDR2 FQNEAQ (reference sequence). The CDR3 runs to 16 residues. The CDR3 protein is CASSSGDRGTYNEQFF. DNA of the CDR3: TGTGCCAGCAGCTCCGGGGACAGGGGGACCTACAATGAGCAGTTCTTC.